In this sample, the clone carrying this T cell receptor (beta chain) turned up many times. Its antigen is undetermined. The source of the sample is a study of breast tumors, draining lymph nodes, adjacent tissues. Germline-derived CDR1 and CDR2 are ENHRY and SYGVKD. The CDR3 has 13 residues. The ends were cut back, 2 bases at V and 4 bases at J, with 7 bases in the middle. Overall study results and limits: Tumor repertoires ranked between lymph nodes and nontumor tissue in diversity, with V and J gene preferences. The data were judged consistent with most tumor T cells coming from lymph node and expanding in tumor. Data only fit, rather than demonstrated, lymph node origin of most tumor T cells.

TCRdb processed the multiplex PCR reads anew with MiXCR; each CDR3 protein has one entry. The profile covers approximately 190,000 distinct CDR3 sequences, with around 33% appearing a single time and about 4.5% taken by the ten largest. Breast cancer patients provided tissue from their axillary draining lymph nodes. The source is a female donor with breast cancer. Some clones in this sample may be carry-over from other donors' samples. The rearrangement joins TRBV10-3 to TRBJ2-3; D tentatively fits TRBD1 or TRBD2 (6 bases each). The sample comprised axillary lymph node tissue. This CDR3 reads CAISERGPDTQYF. The CDR3 nucleotides are TGTGCCATCAGTGAGCGGGGGCCAGATACGCAGTATTTT.